Listed below are T cell receptor beta chains from one sample, sequenced in a study of shared clonotypes between healthy human individuals. Libraries were prepared by immunoSEQ multiplex PCR; TCRdb keeps only in-frame clonotypes and omits some of them. In the table there are 2 million to 3 million clones, 93% of which are singletons. The sample taken for sequencing was naive CD4+ T cells from PBMCs. These receptors came from a young man in good health. Some clones in this sample may be carry-over from other donors' samples. Each CDR3 is given without its conserved first and last residue. A D gene is named only where the DNA matches it firmly. Expanded clones are given a class, and other clones once, few, many or no size at all.

j_gene	abundance	d_gene	v_gene	CDR3aa
TRBJ1-5	few	.	TRBV28	ASSYRHQYSNQPQH
TRBJ1-3	.	.	TRBV6-5	ASSATGSSGNTIY
TRBJ2-7	.	TRBD2	TRBV5-1	ASSMGLAGDEQY
TRBJ1-1	.	.	TRBV6-1	ASSDWTGARGEAF
TRBJ1-2	.	.	TRBV9	ASSVDGFYGYT
TRBJ2-3	.	.	TRBV30	AWSVGPGVRSNTQY
TRBJ2-7	.	TRBD2	TRBV4-1	ASSQVVSGRSYEQY
TRBJ2-1	.	TRBD1	TRBV7-3	ASSYRDRIEQF
TRBJ2-7	.	.	TRBV29-1	SVEGGNGLPRQY
TRBJ2-7	.	.	TRBV18	ASSPVSGRAAYEQY
TRBJ1-2	.	.	TRBV19	ASSISGGGYT
TRBJ1-1	few	.	TRBV29-1	SVTRDWGTEAF
TRBJ2-5	.	.	TRBV7-3	ASSLLGGGAPGETQY
TRBJ1-6	.	.	TRBV5-6	ASSLEALYASPLH
TRBJ2-1	once	.	TRBV4-3	ASSQMGFSTYNEQF
TRBJ2-1	.	.	TRBV6-1	ASRAASSYNEQF
TRBJ2-3	once	.	TRBV7-2	ASSLDGLSPGNTQY
TRBJ2-7	.	.	TRBV18	ASSPNEGGEQY
TRBJ2-3	.	TRBD1	TRBV7-6	ASSPGTDYTDTQY
TRBJ2-5	.	.	TRBV6-1	ASSPGFLGSQTQY
TRBJ1-5	.	.	TRBV29-1	SVLTSSNQPQH
TRBJ1-1	.	.	TRBV29-1	SVETPGSPEAF
TRBJ2-7	.	TRBD1	TRBV5-1	ASSGTGQGYEQY
TRBJ1-4	.	.	TRBV18	ASSPQTGWVNEKLF
TRBJ1-1	.	.	TRBV7-9	ASSGGANTEAF
TRBJ1-5	.	.	TRBV28	AAGTFLNQPQH
TRBJ1-1	.	.	TRBV5-6	ASSLLEGVTEAF
TRBJ2-5	.	TRBD2	TRBV10-3	AISEWGGGETQY
TRBJ2-7	.	TRBD1	TRBV28	ASSLGSAGTAYEQY
TRBJ2-1	.	.	TRBV7-2	ASSLPPGGSPNNEQF
TRBJ2-7	.	TRBD1	TRBV19	ASSREGQGAYEQY
TRBJ2-4	.	TRBD1	TRBV30	AWSVGTGKNIQY
TRBJ2-1	.	TRBD2	TRBV27	ASSLGLAGSVPF
TRBJ1-1	few	.	TRBV11-2	ASSLREGAF
TRBJ1-3	.	.	TRBV5-4	ASSLRTASSGNTIY
TRBJ1-1	once	.	TRBV9	ASGIPSEAF
TRBJ1-2	few	.	TRBV18	ASSPVGRPEMSYT
TRBJ2-7	.	.	TRBV15	ATTPGLASYEQY
TRBJ1-5	.	.	TRBV27	ASSLSFEAHSNQPQH
TRBJ2-2	.	TRBD2	TRBV5-1	ASSSPWGGENTGELF
TRBJ2-1	.	TRBD2	TRBV5-1	ASSFGLADYNEQF
TRBJ2-7	.	TRBD2	TRBV6-1	ASRTSSGQTYEQY
TRBJ2-7	.	TRBD2	TRBV2	ATAVAGGPGEQY
TRBJ2-2	few	TRBD2	TRBV14	ASSQRTSGATGELF
TRBJ2-7	.	TRBD1	TRBV10-1	ASREDRNSYEQY